Listed here is a single TCR beta chain. Antigen: not known. From its re-call of the 5' RACE reads, TCRdb lists each CDR3 protein once, without DNA. The table counts approximately 330,000 distinct CDR3 sequences; approximately 2% lies in the top ten. This entry comes from a study of monozygotic twins with inflammatory bowel disease. Points from the study as a whole: The analysis did not separate different T cell subtypes.

Every donor provided one blood sample measuring over 2 ml. CDR3 size: 13 residues. Germline CDR1 is MDHEN and CDR2 is SYDVKM. This chain joins TRBV28 and TRBJ1-2; with no DNA, the TCRdb D assignment of TRBD1 cannot be verified. The sequence came from a human donor with ulcerative colitis or Crohn's disease, or a healthy co-twin of an affected twin (not recorded which). Sequenced sample: blood. The CDR3 sequence: CASLDRGAYGYTF.